Following are 24 T cell receptor beta chains from one sample sequenced in a study of human T cells and chemical hapten exposure. Sequencing started from total RNA isolated from unfractionated whole blood. TCRdb called the 5' RACE reads again in MiXCR, with one record for every CDR3 protein. The sample yields tens of thousands of distinct CDR3 sequences, more than 7.5% seen once. These TCRs come from a male donor in good health.

In this sample, this clonotype turned up many times. V usage is TRBV12-3 or TRBV12-4 and J usage is TRBJ1-4; D unresolved. Trimming removed 6 bases at V and 8 bases at J, with 10 bases between. The length of the CDR3 is 12 residues. CDR3 amino acids: CASSHGGEKLFF. The CDR3 DNA follows: TGTGCCAGCAGCCACGGAGGGGAAAAACTGTTTTTT.

The gene calls are TRBV14 and TRBJ2-4, with D unclear. Trimming cost V 0 bases and J 0 bases, with 12 bases left between them. The CDR3 runs 17 residues. Germline V gives CDR1 SGHDN, CDR2 FVKESK. The CDR3 DNA sequence: TGTGCCAGCAGCCAAGAGGCAGCCACCTTAGCCAAAAACATTCAGTACTTC. Protein: CASSQEAATLAKNIQYF.

This clonotype has only a few counts. The chain combines TRBV18 with TRBJ2-2; D unresolved. V was trimmed by 0 bases and J by 4 bases, leaving 3 bases between them. The CDR3 runs 13 residues. The germline gives CDR1 KGHSH, CDR2 LQKENI. The CDR3 sequence is CASSPPPTGELFF. The CDR3 DNA follows: TGTGCCAGCTCACCACCTCCCACCGGGGAGCTGTTTTTT.

V usage is TRBV20-1 and J usage is TRBJ1-2, with D unresolved. Trimming stripped 3 bases from V and 3 bases from J, with 11 bases between. Germline values: CDR1 DFQATT, CDR2 SNEGSKA (reference sequence). This CDR3 has 13 residues. The CDR3 loop reads CSARVDLDYGYTF. The CDR3 bases are TGCAGTGCTAGGGTGGATCTAGACTATGGCTACACCTTC.

The chain uses TRBV29-1 and TRBJ2-6; the D gene could be TRBD1 or TRBD2 (5 bases each). The CDR3 totals 13 residues. Trimming cost V 4 bases and J 3 bases, with 7 bases left between them. Per germline, CDR1 SQVTM and CDR2 ANQGSEA. The DNA of the CDR3 is TGCAGCGTTGGAGGGGTTGGGGCCAACGTCCTGACTTTC. Translating it yields CSVGGVGANVLTF. Supplemented by reference TRBV29-1 and TRBJ2-6, the full variable domain reads SAVISQKPSRDICQRGTSLTIQCQVDSQVTMMFWYRQQPGQSLTLIATANQGSEATYESGFVIDKFPISRPNLTFSTLTVSNMSPEDSSIYLCSVGGVGANVLTFGAGSRLTVL.

The chain has TRBV5-4 and TRBJ2-7, with a possible D match to TRBD2 (6 bases). From germline, CDR1 is SGHNT and CDR2 YYREEE (reference sequence). The length of the CDR3 is 15 residues. The V gene lost 0 bases and the J gene lost 4 bases, with 14 bases spanning the gap. CDR3 coding DNA: TGTGCCAGCAGCTTGGTCGGCCGGGACTGTTACGAGCAGTACTTC. It is translated as CASSLVGRDCYEQYF.

This clonotype was counted only a few times. This chain connects TRBV12-5 to TRBJ2-1; D is unresolved. The CDR3 runs to 13 residues. Trimming shortened V by 0 bases and J by 5 bases, and 5 bases separated the two germline ends. The V gene's germline CDR1 is LGHNT and CDR2 FRNRAP. The CDR3 spells CASGLVTDNEQFF. The CDR3 region has the DNA TGTGCTAGTGGTTTGGTCACAGACAATGAGCAGTTCTTC.

J is TRBJ2-1 and V is TRBV29-1; 8 bases are shared with TRBD2. The CDR3 contains 15 residues. The ends lost 0 bases at V and 5 bases at J; junction bases unmatched: 6. The germline V gene has CDR1 SQVTM and CDR2 ANQGSEA. The chain's CDR3 is CSVEDIAGYDNEQFF. The CDR3 DNA reads TGCAGCGTTGAAGATATAGCGGGGTACGACAATGAGCAGTTCTTC.

This clonotype was counted at least ten times. The rearrangement uses TRBV7-9 and TRBJ2-3, with 14 bases matching TRBD2. The CDR3 loop spans 17 amino acids. The germline V gene encodes CDR1 SEHNR and CDR2 FQNEAQ (reference sequence). Unmatched junction bases numbered 10, after V lost 5 bases and J lost 6 bases. The CDR3 sequence is CASSQGGLAGVADTQYF. CDR3 DNA: TGTGCCAGCAGCCAAGGGGGACTAGCGGGGGTAGCGGATACGCAGTATTTT.

This clonotype was counted between two and nine times. V gene TRBV11-2 combines with J gene TRBJ1-6; the D is unclear. V was pared by 2 bases and J by 7 bases, with 9 bases between. CDR1 and CDR2 from the germline V gene are SGHAT and FQNNGV. The CDR3 has 14 amino acids. CDR3 sequence reads: CASSLPGGNSPLHF. CDR3 in DNA: TGTGCCAGCAGCTTACCGGGTGGGAATTCACCCCTCCACTTT.

The chain links TRBV6-5 to TRBJ1-1; the D gene is possibly TRBD1 (6 bases). Trimming pared 7 bases from V and 3 bases from J, leaving 18 bases between. Germline values: CDR1 MNHEY, CDR2 SVGAGI. This CDR3 has 15 amino acids. The CDR3 here is CASKGPQGRDTEAFF. For the CDR3, the DNA is TGTGCCAGCAAAGGACCACAGGGAAGGGACACTGAAGCTTTCTTT.

This clonotype was seen a few times. The genes are TRBV6-2 or TRBV6-3 and TRBJ2-2; D is perhaps TRBD1 or TRBD2 (5 bases each). Germline V gives CDR1 MNHEY, CDR2 SVGEGT. CDR3 length equals 18 residues. Trimming took 7 bases from V and 4 from J, leaving 25 bases between them. The CDR3 bases are TGTGCCAGCAAAAGGAAGGACCGAGGGGCTCGGGGCACCGGGGAGCTGTTTTTT. This gives the protein CASKRKDRGARGTGELFF.

The J gene is TRBJ2-7, the V gene TRBV25-1; D may be TRBD2 (6 bases). The CDR3 has 14 residues. CDR1 and CDR2 (germline): MGHDK, SYGVNS. V lost 6 bases and J 0 bases, leaving 12 bases between the germline ends. The CDR3 is CASRPQLASYEQYF. The DNA of the CDR3 is TGTGCCAGCAGACCTCAACTAGCCTCCTACGAGCAGTACTTC.

There are a few counts of this clonotype. The chain combines TRBV6-6 with TRBJ1-1, with D hard to call. V dropped 7 bases and J dropped 0 bases, with 6 bases sitting between them. This CDR3 has 12 amino acids. Germline V CDR1 and CDR2: MNHNY, SVGAGI (reference sequence). CDR3 loop: CASITVNTEAFF. DNA for the CDR3: TGTGCCAGCATTACGGTGAACACTGAAGCTTTCTTT.

This clonotype appeared many times. The rearrangement joins TRBV2 to TRBJ1-5, with D maybe TRBD1 (5 bases). Germline values: CDR1 SNHLY, CDR2 FYNNEI. V lost 7 bases and J lost 5, with 15 bases in between. This CDR3 spans 14 amino acids. CDR3 region: CASKGAGTYQPQHF. As DNA, the CDR3 is TGTGCCAGCAAAGGGGCAGGGACTTATCAGCCCCAGCATTTT.

Many counts were recorded for this clonotype. The V call is TRBV27, the J call TRBJ2-5, with TRBD2 identical over 8 bases. The CDR3 is made up of 15 amino acids. V gave up 4 bases and J gave up 2 bases; unmatched junction bases: 6. CDR1 is MNHEY, CDR2 SMNVEV, per germline (reference sequence). In DNA form, the CDR3 reads TGTGCCAGCAGTTCGAGCGGGAGCCCGCAAGAGACCCAGTACTTC. Amino acids: CASSSSGSPQETQYF.

This clonotype has a handful of counts. Germline is not matched at one junction end, which may reflect a read error. The chain uses TRBV27 and TRBJ2-5; D unresolved. This CDR3 contains 14 residues. CDR1 and CDR2 from the germline V gene are MNHEY and SMNVEV (reference sequence). The CDR3 coding sequence is TGTGCCAACAGTTTATGGTCCCAGTTCGAGACCCAGTACTTC. Its protein is CANSLWSQFETQYF.

V gene TRBV27 combines with J gene TRBJ2-7, with TRBD2 identical over 12 bases. Germline CDR1 and CDR2: MNHEY and SMNVEV (reference sequence). J lost 5 bases, V lost 6 bases, and 14 bases had no gene match. There are 17 residues in the CDR3. In DNA form, the CDR3 reads TGTGCCAGCAGCCCCTCCCTAGCGGGAGGGCTGGGGGACGAGCAGTACTTC. Protein sequence: CASSPSLAGGLGDEQYF.

This clonotype was observed at least ten times. V and J are TRBV29-1 and TRBJ2-7, with 11 bases matching TRBD1. Germline lookup yields CDR1 SQVTM and CDR2 ANQGSEA. V lost 3 bases to trimming and J lost 3 bases; unmatched junction nucleotides: 7. CDR3 length: 15 residues. In nucleotides, the CDR3 is TGCAGCGTTGACGAGAGCGGGACAGGGGGCTACGAGCAGTACTTC. Its translation: CSVDESGTGGYEQYF.

This clonotype has ten or more counts. This sequence joins TRBV7-2 and TRBJ2-1; no clear D gene. The ends were cut back, 2 bases at V and 6 bases at J, with 5 bases in the middle. Germline V gene sequence: CDR1 SGHTA, CDR2 FQGNSA. The CDR3 runs 12 residues. CDR3 nucleotide sequence: TGTGCCAGCAGCTTAAGGTTCAATGAGCAGTTCTTC. Its protein product is CASSLRFNEQFF.

This clonotype came up a few times. The chain couples TRBV3-1 to TRBJ2-3, with TRBD2 identical over 9 bases. The CDR3 sequence is 18 residues long. Trimming removed 2 bases from V and 0 bases from J; junction bases left unmatched: 9. Per the germline V gene, CDR1 is LGHDT and CDR2 is YNNKEL (reference sequence). CDR3 bases: TGTGCCAGCAGCCAACTACCGCCTACTAGCGGGAGCACAGATACGCAGTATTTT. As protein: CASSQLPPTSGSTDTQYF.

This clonotype was counted at least ten times. This chain joins TRBV7-2 and TRBJ2-3; D is perhaps TRBD1 or TRBD2 (5 bases each). The germline V and J ends were trimmed by 7 bases and 1 base, with 18 bases remaining between them. Germline values: CDR1 SGHTA, CDR2 FQGNSA. CDR3 size: 16 residues. The CDR3 nucleotides are TGTGCCAGCACGACGGGGCTTATCTTTCGCACAGATACGCAGTATTTT. Translated, it gives CASTTGLIFRTDTQYF.

This rearrangement joins TRBV7-2 to TRBJ2-7; 8 bases match TRBD1. Germline values: CDR1 SGHTA, CDR2 FQGNSA. The CDR3 covers 16 residues. The V segment lost 1 base and the J segment 6 bases; nucleotides outside the gene matches: 11. CDR3 nucleotide sequence: TGTGCCAGCAGCTTAGGTGTTAGACAGGGGAGGTCCGAGCAGTACTTC. Protein: CASSLGVRQGRSEQYF.

This clonotype was seen ten or more times. The chain joins TRBV7-9 to TRBJ2-5; 15 positions agree with TRBD2. CDR1 and CDR2 from the germline V gene are SEHNR and FQNEAQ (reference sequence). The CDR3 consists of 17 residues. The trim removed 4 bases at V and 0 bases at J, leaving 3 bases unmatched. The CDR3 region is CASSSGTSGGYQETQYF. The CDR3 nucleotides read TGTGCCAGCAGCTCCGGGACTAGCGGGGGGTACCAAGAGACCCAGTACTTC.